This T cell receptor beta chain was retrieved from a study of beta chain features in type 1 diabetes. Expressed TCRB transcripts got sequenced, as all isolated RNA was reverse transcribed. Reads from naive, central memory and regulatory T cell samples averaged approximately 3.4 million. Repertoires were generated with immunoSEQ multiplex PCR, while TCRdb's copy carries only in-frame clones and drops some. This sample has approximately 160,000 clones, with 10% found just once. The CDR3 runs to 13 residues. Trimming removed 0 bases from V and 5 bases from J, with 7 bases in between. Germline V CDR1 and CDR2: LGHNA, YNFKEQ. Study-wide findings and caveats: Within the patient group, naive, central memory and Treg TCRB repertoires appeared more similar to each other than within healthy donors. In type 1 diabetes patients, VDJ junctions had fewer insertions; deletions at these junctions were more frequent. Among all four CD4+ subsets, Type 1 diabetes patients had TCRB CDR3s that were moderately but significantly shorter.

This clone showed up just a few times. Its antigen is still unknown. Other DNA sequences in this specimen translate into the identical CDR3. This chain uses TRBV4-2 with TRBJ2-5; unclear D gene. This clonotype was sampled from a man in his thirties or forties with type 1 diabetes. The sample consisted of central memory CD4+ T cells from blood. The CDR3, as DNA: TGTGCCAGCAGCCAAGATCTTCCCGAGACCCAGTACTTC. Protein: CASSQDLPETQYF.